This T cell receptor (beta chain) originates from a study of blood T cells in healthy people across ages. Donors gave around 10 milliliters of peripheral blood apiece. V shed 5 bases and J 0 bases; nucleotides not matched to a gene: 4. CDR3 size: 14 residues. Germline V CDR1 and CDR2: SGHVS, FNYEAQ. Through a sample-barcoded 5' primer and a J-beta primer mix, a second PCR was run for roughly 7 to 11 cycles. TCRdb passed the 5' RACE reads through MiXCR, listing each CDR3 protein once. The top ten clones hold roughly 17% of a sample with more than 800,000 distinct CDR3 sequences, 29% of them seen once. This clonotype was counted ten times or more. Its antigen is still unknown. Whole-study results and caveats: It was the long-lived donors that had more naive CD4+ cells and higher diversity than aged donors.

The TCR originated in a woman of 80 years or more in good health. The gene calls are TRBV7-6 and TRBJ2-7; TRBD2 aligns across 7 bases. Sequencing was done on a sample of blood. CDR3 sequence: CASSAGGGSYEQYF. CDR3 sequence (DNA): TGTGCCAGCAGCGCCGGCGGGGGCTCCTACGAGCAGTACTTC.